The sequence of this TCR beta chain was determined in a study of cytomegalovirus exposure and HLA in healthy donors. Study-level points and caveats: Cytomegalovirus-associated TCR beta chains were listed, numbering under 200. Accurate prediction of HLA-A and HLA-B alleles (for most subjects) was reportedly achieved from TCR beta sequences. The likely origin of a cluster of highly shared sequence variants was a sequencing artifact. In an earlier analysis, about 90% or about 30%: the productive usage of most TCR beta V segments.

The PCR used 60 Vbeta and 13 Jbeta primers. Generated by immunoSEQ multiplex PCR, the TCRdb table keeps only in-frame clones and is missing some. The sample records roughly 200,000 clones, roughly 9.5% being singletons. Between the trimmed V and J ends, which lost 5 bases and 7 bases, there was a span of 11 bases. Looked up from germline, CDR1 is LNHDA and CDR2 is SQIVND (reference sequence). The CDR3 totals 12 residues. This clone has just a few counts. The antigen remains unidentified. The TCR was taken from a woman aged 25 to 45 in good health and CMV-seropositive. V and J are TRBV19 and TRBJ1-1, with no clear D. The sequenced material came from PBMCs. The CDR3 DNA reads as TGTGCCAGTAGTTTAACGACTGTTGAAGCTTTCTTT. Its translation: CASSLTTVEAFF.